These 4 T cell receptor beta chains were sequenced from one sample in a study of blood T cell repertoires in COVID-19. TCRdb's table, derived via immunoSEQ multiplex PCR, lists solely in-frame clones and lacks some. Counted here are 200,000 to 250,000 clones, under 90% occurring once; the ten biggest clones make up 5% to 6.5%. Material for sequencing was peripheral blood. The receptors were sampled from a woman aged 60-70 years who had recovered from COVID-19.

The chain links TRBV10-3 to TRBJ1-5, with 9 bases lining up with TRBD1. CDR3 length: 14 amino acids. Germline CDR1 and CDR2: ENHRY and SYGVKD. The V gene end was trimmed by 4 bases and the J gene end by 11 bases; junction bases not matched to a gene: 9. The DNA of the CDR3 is TGTGCCATCAGTGGGACAGGGGCCCGGGGGACCCAGCATTTT. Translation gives CAISGTGARGTQHF.

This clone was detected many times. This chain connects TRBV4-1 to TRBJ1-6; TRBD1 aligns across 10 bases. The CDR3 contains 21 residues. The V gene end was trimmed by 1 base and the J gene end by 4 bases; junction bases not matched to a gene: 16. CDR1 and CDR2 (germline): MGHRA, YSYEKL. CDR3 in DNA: TGCGCCAGCAGCCAAGTGATTTTCCGGGACAGGGGAACTTTTTATAATTCACCCCTCCACTTT. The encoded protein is CASSQVIFRDRGTFYNSPLHF.

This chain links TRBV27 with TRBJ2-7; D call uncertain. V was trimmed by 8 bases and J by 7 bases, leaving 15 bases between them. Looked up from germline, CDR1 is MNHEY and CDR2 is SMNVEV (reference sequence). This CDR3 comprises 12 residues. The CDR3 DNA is TGTGCCAGCGGGCCGCCCCCTGCTGAGCAGTACTTC. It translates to CASGPPPAEQYF.

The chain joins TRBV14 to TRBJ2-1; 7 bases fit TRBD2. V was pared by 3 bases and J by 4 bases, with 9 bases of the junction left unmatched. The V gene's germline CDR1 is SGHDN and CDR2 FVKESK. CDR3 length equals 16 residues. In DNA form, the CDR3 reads TGTGCCAGCAGCCACGTCGGACTAGGGTTTTACAATGAGCAGTTCTTC. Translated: CASSHVGLGFYNEQFF.